Sequencing of this TCR beta chain was carried out in a study of identical twins. J gave up 7 bases and V 6 bases, and 2 bases lay outside the gene matches. This CDR3 spans 13 amino acids. This clonotype was seen many times. One entry per CDR3 protein, called by TCRdb with MiXCR from the 5' RACE reads. Among about 190,000 distinct CDR3 sequences, about 15% were seen once, and the ten largest hold 40% to 45%. A further study also used this sample, focusing on T cells expressing NK-cell markers.

The rearrangement joins TRBV12-3 or TRBV12-4 to TRBJ1-5; TRBD1 aligns across 11 bases. The specimen was CD8+ T cells sorted from blood. This TCR was recovered from a woman between 18 and 30 years old in good health. The CDR3 DNA follows: TGTGCCAGCAGGGGACAGGGGGAGCAGCCCCAGCATTTT. Translating it yields CASRGQGEQPQHF.